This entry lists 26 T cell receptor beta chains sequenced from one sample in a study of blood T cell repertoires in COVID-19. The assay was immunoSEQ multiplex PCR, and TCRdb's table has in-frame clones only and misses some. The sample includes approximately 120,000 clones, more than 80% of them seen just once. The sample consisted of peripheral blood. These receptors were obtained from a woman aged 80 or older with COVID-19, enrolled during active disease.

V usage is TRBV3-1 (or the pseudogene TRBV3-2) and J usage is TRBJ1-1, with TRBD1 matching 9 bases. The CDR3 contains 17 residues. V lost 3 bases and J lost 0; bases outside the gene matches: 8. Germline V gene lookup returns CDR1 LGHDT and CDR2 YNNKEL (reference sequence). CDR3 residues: CASSQITGGRMNTEAFF. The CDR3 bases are TGTGCCAGCAGCCAGATAACAGGGGGCCGCATGAACACTGAAGCTTTCTTT.

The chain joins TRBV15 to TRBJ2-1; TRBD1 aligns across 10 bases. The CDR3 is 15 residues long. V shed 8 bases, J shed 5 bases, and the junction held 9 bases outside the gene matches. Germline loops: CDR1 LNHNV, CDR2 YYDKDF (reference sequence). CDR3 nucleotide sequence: TGTGCCACCTCAGCGGGACAGGGGATTGACAATGAGCAGTTCTTC. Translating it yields CATSAGQGIDNEQFF.

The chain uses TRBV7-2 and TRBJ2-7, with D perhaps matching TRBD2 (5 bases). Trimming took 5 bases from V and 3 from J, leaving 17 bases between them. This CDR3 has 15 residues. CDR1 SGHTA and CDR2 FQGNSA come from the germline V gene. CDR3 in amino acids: CASSATSAPVYEQYF. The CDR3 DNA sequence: TGTGCCAGCAGCGCCACTAGTGCCCCTGTCTACGAGCAGTACTTC.

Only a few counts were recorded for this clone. CDR3 loop: CASSQNTEGSGGYTF. In nucleotides, the CDR3 is TGTGCCAGCAGCCAGAATACGGAGGGTTCGGGAGGCTACACCTTC. V gene TRBV14 combines with J gene TRBJ1-2; D unresolved. CDR3 size: 15 residues. Germline V lookup: CDR1 SGHDN, CDR2 FVKESK. Trimming removed 3 bases at V and 8 bases at J, with 19 bases between.

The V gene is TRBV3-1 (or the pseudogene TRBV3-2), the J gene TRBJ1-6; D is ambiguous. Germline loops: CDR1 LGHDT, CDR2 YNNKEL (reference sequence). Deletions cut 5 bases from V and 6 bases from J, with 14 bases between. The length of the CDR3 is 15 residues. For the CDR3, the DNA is TGTGCCAGCAGCTCCCACCCGGGAGGTAATTCACCCCTCCACTTT. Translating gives CASSSHPGGNSPLHF.

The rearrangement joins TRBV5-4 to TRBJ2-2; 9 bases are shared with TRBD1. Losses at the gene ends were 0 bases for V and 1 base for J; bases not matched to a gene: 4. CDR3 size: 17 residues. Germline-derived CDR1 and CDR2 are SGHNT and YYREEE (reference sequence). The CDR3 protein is CASSLVTGGKNTGELFF. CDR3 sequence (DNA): TGTGCCAGCAGCTTGGTCACAGGGGGCAAGAACACCGGGGAGCTGTTTTTT. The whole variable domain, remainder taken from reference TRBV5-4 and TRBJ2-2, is ETGVTQSPTHLIKTRGQQVTLRCSSQSGHNTVSWYQQALGQGPQFIFQYYREEENGRGNFPPRFSGLQFPNYSSELNVNALELDDSALYLCASSLVTGGKNTGELFFGEGSRLTVL.

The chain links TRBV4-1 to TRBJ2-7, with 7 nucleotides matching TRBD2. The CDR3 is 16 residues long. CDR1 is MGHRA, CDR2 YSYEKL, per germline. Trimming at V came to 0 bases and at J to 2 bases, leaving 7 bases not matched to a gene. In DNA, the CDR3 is TGCGCCAGCAGCCAAGATGGTGGGGGGGTTCCCTACGAGCAGTACTTC. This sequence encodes CASSQDGGGVPYEQYF.

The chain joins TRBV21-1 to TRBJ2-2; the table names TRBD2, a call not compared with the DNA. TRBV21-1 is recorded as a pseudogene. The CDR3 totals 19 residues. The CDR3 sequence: CASSKGLAGSFMNTGELFF. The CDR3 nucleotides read TGTGCCAGCAGCAAAGGACTAGCGGGATCTTTTATGAACACCGGGGAGCTGTTTTTT.

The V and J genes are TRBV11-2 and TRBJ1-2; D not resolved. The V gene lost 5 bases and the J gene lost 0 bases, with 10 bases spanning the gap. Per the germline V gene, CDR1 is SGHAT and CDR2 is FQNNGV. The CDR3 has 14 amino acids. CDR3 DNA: TGTGCCAGCAGCCCCCCTTACACTAACTATGGCTACACCTTC. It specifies CASSPPYTNYGYTF.

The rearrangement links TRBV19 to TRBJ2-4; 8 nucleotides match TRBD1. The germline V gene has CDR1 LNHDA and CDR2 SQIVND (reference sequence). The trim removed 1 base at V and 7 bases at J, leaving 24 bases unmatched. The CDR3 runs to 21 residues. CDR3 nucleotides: TGTGCCAGTAGTATAGTTAGTTTTGATTGGGGAGGACAGGGTGGTTCGAACATTCAGTACTTC. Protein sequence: CASSIVSFDWGGQGGSNIQYF.

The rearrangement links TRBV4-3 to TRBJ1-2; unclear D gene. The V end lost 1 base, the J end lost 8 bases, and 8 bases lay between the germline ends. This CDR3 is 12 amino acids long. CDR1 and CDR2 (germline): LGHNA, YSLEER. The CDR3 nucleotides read TGCGCCAGCAGCCAAGTGGGCCGGGGCTACACCTTC. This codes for CASSQVGRGYTF.

The CDR3 DNA reads TGTGCCAGCAGCGTAACCGTAGCGGGAGGGGGGCAAGGTACGCAGTATTTT. Residues: CASSVTVAGGGQGTQYF. This chain connects TRBV9 to TRBJ2-3; 11 bases map to TRBD2. Per the germline V gene, CDR1 is SGDLS and CDR2 is YYNGEE. This CDR3 comprises 17 residues. Trimming at V came to 1 base and at J to 8 bases, leaving 12 bases not matched to a gene.

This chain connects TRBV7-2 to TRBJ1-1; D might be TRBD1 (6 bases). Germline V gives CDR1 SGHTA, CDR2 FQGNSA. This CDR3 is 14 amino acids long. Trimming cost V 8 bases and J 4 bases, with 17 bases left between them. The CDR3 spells CASANQGQGTEAFF. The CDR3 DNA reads TGTGCCAGCGCGAATCAGGGGCAGGGCACTGAAGCTTTCTTT. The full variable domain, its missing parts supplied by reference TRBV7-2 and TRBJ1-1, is GAGVSQSPSNKVTEKGKDVELRCDPISGHTALYWYRQSLGQGLEFLIYFQGNSAPDKSGLPSDRFSAERTGGSVSTLTIQRTQQEDSAVYLCASANQGQGTEAFFGQGTRLTVV.

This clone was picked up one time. For the CDR3, the DNA is TGTGCCAGTACGGAAACTGGACTAGCGAGGAATGAGCAGTTCTTC. It codes for CASTETGLARNEQFF. J is TRBJ2-1 and V is TRBV19, with 9 bases aligning to TRBD2. With V trimmed by 7 bases and J by 7 bases, 11 bases remained unmatched. The CDR3 contains 15 residues. CDR1 and CDR2 from the germline V gene are LNHDA and SQIVND (reference sequence).

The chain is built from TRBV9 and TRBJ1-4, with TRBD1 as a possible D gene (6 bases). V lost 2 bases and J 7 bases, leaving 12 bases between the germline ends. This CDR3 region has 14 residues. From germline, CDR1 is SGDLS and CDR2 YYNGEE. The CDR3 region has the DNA TGTGCCAGCAGCGTGGGGGGGCTCGCTGAAAAACTGTTTTTT. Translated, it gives CASSVGGLAEKLFF.

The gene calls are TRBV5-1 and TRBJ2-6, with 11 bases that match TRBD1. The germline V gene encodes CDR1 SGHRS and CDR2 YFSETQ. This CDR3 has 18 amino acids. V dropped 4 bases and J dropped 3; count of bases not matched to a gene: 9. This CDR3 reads CASSRSGQGAGGANVLTF. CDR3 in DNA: TGCGCCAGCAGCCGATCCGGACAGGGGGCAGGTGGGGCCAACGTCCTGACTTTC.

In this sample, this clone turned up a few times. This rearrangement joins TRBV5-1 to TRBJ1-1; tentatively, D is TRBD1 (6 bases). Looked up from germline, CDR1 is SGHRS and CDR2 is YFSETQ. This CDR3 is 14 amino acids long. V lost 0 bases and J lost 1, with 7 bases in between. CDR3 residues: CASSLVGQNTEAFF. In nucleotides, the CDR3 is TGCGCCAGCAGCTTGGTGGGACAGAACACTGAAGCTTTCTTT.

CDR3 amino acids: CASSYSGLYNEQFF. CDR3 sequence (DNA): TGTGCCAGCAGTTACTCGGGACTCTACAATGAGCAGTTCTTC. This rearrangement joins TRBV6-2 or TRBV6-3 to TRBJ2-1; D possibly corresponds to TRBD2 (6 bases). Germline CDR1 is MNHEY and CDR2 is SVGEGT. V was trimmed by 0 bases and J by 3 bases, leaving 6 bases between them. This CDR3 is built from 14 residues.

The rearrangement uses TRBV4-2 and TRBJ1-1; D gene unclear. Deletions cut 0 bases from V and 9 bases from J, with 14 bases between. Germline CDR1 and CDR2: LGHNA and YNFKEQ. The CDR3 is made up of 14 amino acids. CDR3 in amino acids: CASSQDTAADQAFF. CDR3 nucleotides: TGTGCCAGCAGCCAAGATACGGCAGCGGATCAAGCTTTCTTT.

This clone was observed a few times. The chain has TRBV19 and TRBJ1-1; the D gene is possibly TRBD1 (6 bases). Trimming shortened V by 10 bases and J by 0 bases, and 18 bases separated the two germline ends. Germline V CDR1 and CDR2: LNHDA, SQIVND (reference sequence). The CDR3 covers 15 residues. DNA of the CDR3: TGTGCCACTACCGAGACAGGACGCATGAACACTGAAGCTTTCTTT. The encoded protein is CATTETGRMNTEAFF.

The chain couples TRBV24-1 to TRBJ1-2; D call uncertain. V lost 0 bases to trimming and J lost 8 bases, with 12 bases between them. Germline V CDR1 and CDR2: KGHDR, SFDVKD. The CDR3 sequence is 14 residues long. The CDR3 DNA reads TGTGCCACCAGTGATTTGCATGGGTTCGGGGGCTACACCTTC. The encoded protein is CATSDLHGFGGYTF.

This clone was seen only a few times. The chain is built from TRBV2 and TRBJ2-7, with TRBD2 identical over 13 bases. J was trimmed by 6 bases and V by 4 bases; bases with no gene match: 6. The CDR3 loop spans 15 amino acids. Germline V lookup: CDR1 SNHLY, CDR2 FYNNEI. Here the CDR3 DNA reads TGTGCCAGCAGTGCGACTAGCGGGAGGCTCGGCGAGCAGTACTTC. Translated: CASSATSGRLGEQYF. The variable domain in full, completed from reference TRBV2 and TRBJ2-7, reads EPEVTQTPSHQVTQMGQEVILRCVPISNHLYFYWYRQILGQKVEFLVSFYNNEISEKSEIFDDQFSVERPDGSNFTLKIRSTKLEDSAMYFCASSATSGRLGEQYFGPGTRLTVT.

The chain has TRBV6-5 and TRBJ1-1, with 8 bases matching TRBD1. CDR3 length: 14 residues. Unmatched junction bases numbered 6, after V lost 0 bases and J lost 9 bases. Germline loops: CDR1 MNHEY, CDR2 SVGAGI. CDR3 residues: CASSYSTPRGQAFF. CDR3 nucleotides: TGTGCCAGCAGTTACTCGACCCCCAGGGGGCAAGCTTTCTTT.

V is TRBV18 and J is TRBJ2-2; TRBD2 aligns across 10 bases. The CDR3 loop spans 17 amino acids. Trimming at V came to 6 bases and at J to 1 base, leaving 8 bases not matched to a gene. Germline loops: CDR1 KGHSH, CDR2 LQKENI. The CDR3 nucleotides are TGTGCCAGCTCCAACCTAGCGGGAGCACGGAACACCGGGGAGCTGTTTTTT. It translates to CASSNLAGARNTGELFF.

CDR3 loop: CASSLGQGSYNEQFF. CDR3 nucleotide sequence: TGTGCCAGCAGCTTGGGACAGGGGTCCTACAATGAGCAGTTCTTC. J is TRBJ2-1 and V is TRBV3-1 (or the pseudogene TRBV3-2), with 10 positions matching TRBD1. J lost 1 base, V lost 5 bases, and 2 bases had no gene match. The CDR3 is 15 amino acids. CDR1 LGHDT and CDR2 YNNKEL come from the germline V gene (reference sequence).

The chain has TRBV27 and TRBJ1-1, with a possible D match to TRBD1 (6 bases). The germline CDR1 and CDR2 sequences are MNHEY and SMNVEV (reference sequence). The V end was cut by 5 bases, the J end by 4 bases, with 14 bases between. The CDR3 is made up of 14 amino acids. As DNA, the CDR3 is TGTGCCAGCAGTCCCCGAGGGGGGGCCACTGAAGCTTTCTTT. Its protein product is CASSPRGGATEAFF.